Listed here are 24 T cell receptor beta chains from one sample, sequenced in a study of blood T cell repertoires in COVID-19. Produced via immunoSEQ multiplex PCR; TCRdb's table is partial and in-frame only. This repertoire shows around 140,000 clones, 75% to 90% found once; its top ten account for roughly 4%. Sample: PBMCs or T cells enriched from blood (not recorded which). The receptors come from a man aged 45-65 years who had recovered from COVID-19.

V usage is TRBV7-9 and J usage is TRBJ1-2, with D unresolved. From germline, CDR1 is SEHNR and CDR2 FQNEAQ (reference sequence). Trimming removed 3 bases from V and 7 bases from J, with 9 bases in between. The CDR3 has 12 residues. DNA for the CDR3: TGTGCCAGCAGCTTTGTTCAATCTGGCTACACCTTC. Protein sequence: CASSFVQSGYTF.

V usage is TRBV18 and J usage is TRBJ1-4, with no clear D. The V and J ends lost 6 bases and 0 bases respectively, with 8 bases between them. Per germline, CDR1 KGHSH and CDR2 LQKENI. The CDR3 sequence is 14 residues long. The CDR3 DNA sequence: TGTGCCAGCTCCCTACAGACAACTAATGAAAAACTGTTTTTT. It yields the protein CASSLQTTNEKLFF.

The chain is built from TRBV12-3 or TRBV12-4 and TRBJ2-5; D is possibly TRBD2 (5 bases). The ends were cut back, 6 bases at V and 7 bases at J, with 15 bases in the middle. This CDR3 has 13 amino acids. CDR3 amino acids: CASSLTAAGTQYF. As DNA, the CDR3 is TGTGCCAGCAGCTTAACGGCGGCGGGGACCCAGTACTTC.

The J gene is TRBJ2-3, the V gene TRBV7-2; 9 bases match TRBD2. The germline V gene has CDR1 SGHTA and CDR2 FQGNSA. J lost 3 bases, V lost 1 base, and 14 bases had no gene match. The CDR3 extends over 19 amino acids. The CDR3: CASSLVPFGLARRTDTQYF. The CDR3 nucleotides are TGTGCCAGCAGCTTAGTCCCTTTTGGACTAGCGAGGAGGACAGATACGCAGTATTTT.

The chain combines TRBV5-3 with TRBJ2-2; D gene ambiguous. TRBV5-3 is reported as an ORF; its role is uncertain. The CDR3 covers 14 residues. V dropped 0 bases and J dropped 6 bases, with 9 bases sitting between them. The CDR3 region is CARSLVEVAGELFF. The CDR3 DNA reads TGTGCCAGAAGCTTGGTAGAGGTAGCCGGGGAGCTGTTTTTT.

The J gene is TRBJ2-7, the V gene TRBV5-6; TRBD2 aligns across 10 bases. Germline V gene lookup returns CDR1 SGHDT and CDR2 YYEEEE. The J segment lost 6 bases and the V segment lost 1 base, leaving 7 bases of the junction unmatched. This CDR3 is built from 15 residues. The CDR3 DNA sequence: TGTGCCAGCAGCTTGATGCTAGCGGGAGTGGGCGAGCAGTACTTC. Translation: CASSLMLAGVGEQYF.

J is TRBJ1-5 and V is TRBV7-6; D call uncertain. Trimming left V 1 base short and J 11 bases short, with 18 bases between. The CDR3 runs to 15 residues. Germline lookup yields CDR1 SGHVS and CDR2 FNYEAQ. CDR3 sequence: CASSLVSGPLGAQHF. In DNA, the CDR3 is TGTGCCAGCAGCTTAGTAAGCGGTCCCCTGGGAGCCCAGCATTTT.

V is TRBV2 and J is TRBJ1-5; 9 nucleotides align to TRBD1. The CDR3 runs 17 residues. The V segment lost 6 bases and the J segment 0 bases; nucleotides outside the gene matches: 9. Germline V gene sequence: CDR1 SNHLY, CDR2 FYNNEI. The CDR3 bases are TGTGCCAGCAGCCGGGAGCCGGGACAGGGTAGCAATCAGCCCCAGCATTTT. As protein: CASSREPGQGSNQPQHF.

This chain joins TRBV4-3 and TRBJ2-3; tentative D call: TRBD2 (5 bases). The CDR3 extends over 14 amino acids. Germline lookup yields CDR1 LGHNA and CDR2 YSLEER. With 8 bases removed from V and 2 bases from J, the gap between germline ends came to 14 bases. CDR3 sequence reads: CASRSGGSTDTQYF. CDR3 in DNA: TGCGCCAGCCGCTCGGGCGGGTCCACAGATACGCAGTATTTT.

The chain joins TRBV19 to TRBJ2-1; 11 positions match TRBD2. CDR1 is LNHDA and CDR2 is SQIVND in the germline V gene (reference sequence). The junction had 6 bases not matched to a gene; V was cut back by 5 bases and J by 0 bases. This CDR3 contains 17 residues. CDR3 coding DNA: TGTGCCAGTAGTGCCACTAGCGGGGGCAGCTCCTACAATGAGCAGTTCTTC. It translates to CASSATSGGSSYNEQFF. Together with reference TRBV19 and TRBJ2-1, the CDR3 gives the full variable domain: DGGITQSPKYLFRKEGQNVTLSCEQNLNHDAMYWYRQDPGQGLRLIYYSQIVNDFQKGDIAEGYSVSREKKESFPLTVTSAQKNPTAFYLCASSATSGGSSYNEQFFGPGTRLTVL.

The genes are TRBV3-1 (or the pseudogene TRBV3-2) and TRBJ1-2, with D possibly TRBD1 on 6 matching bases. Trimming pared 1 base from V and 5 bases from J, leaving 11 bases between. Germline V gives CDR1 LGHDT, CDR2 YNNKEL (reference sequence). This CDR3 comprises 14 residues. Written as DNA, the CDR3 is TGTGCCAGCAGCCAAGGGACAGTTGCATATGGCTACACCTTC. This codes for CASSQGTVAYGYTF.

The rearrangement links TRBV7-2 to TRBJ1-2; D is undetermined. Looked up from germline, CDR1 is SGHTA and CDR2 is FQGNSA. The V end lost 7 bases, the J end lost 7 bases, and 16 bases lay between the germline ends. The CDR3 loop spans 13 amino acids. The CDR3 DNA follows: TGTGCCAGCAACGACCCCCCCCAGGCTGGCTACACCTTC. It specifies CASNDPPQAGYTF.

The chain carries TRBV18 and TRBJ1-1; no clear D gene. V lost 5 bases and J lost 5, with 15 bases in between. The CDR3 contains 14 residues. The germline V gene has CDR1 KGHSH and CDR2 LQKENI. The CDR3 nucleotides read TGTGCCAGCTCAACTTACACCCCGGGGACTGAAGCTTTCTTT. This sequence encodes CASSTYTPGTEAFF.

The chain is built from TRBV27 and TRBJ1-5; 9 bases fit TRBD1. CDR3 length equals 16 residues. V shed 6 bases, J shed 7 bases, and the junction held 13 bases outside the gene matches. CDR1 MNHEY and CDR2 SMNVEV come from the germline V gene (reference sequence). The CDR3 nucleotides are TGTGCCAGCAGCCGGACAGGGGTGTTAATAGGGCAGCCCCAGCATTTT. Its translation is CASSRTGVLIGQPQHF.

J is TRBJ1-1 and V is TRBV2; no clear D gene. Trimming took 4 bases from V and 0 from J, leaving 3 bases between them. Germline V gene data show CDR1 as SNHLY and CDR2 as FYNNEI. This CDR3 spans 12 amino acids. This CDR3 reads CASSVMNTEAFF. The CDR3 DNA reads TGTGCCAGCAGTGTCATGAACACTGAAGCTTTCTTT.

This clone has just one count. The genes are TRBV28 and TRBJ1-5; D is possibly TRBD1 (5 bases). V lost 2 bases and J lost 3, with 11 bases in between. CDR3 length equals 15 residues. Germline V gene data show CDR1 as MDHEN and CDR2 as SYDVKM. Here the CDR3 DNA reads TGTGCCAGCAGTTTAGGGGCCTACCCCAATCAGCCCCAGCATTTT. This encodes CASSLGAYPNQPQHF. Combining the CDR3 with reference TRBV28 and TRBJ1-5 gives the whole variable domain DVKVTQSSRYLVKRTGEKVFLECVQDMDHENMFWYRQDPGLGLRLIYFSYDVKMKEKGDIPEGYSVSREKKERFSLILESASTNQTSMYLCASSLGAYPNQPQHFGDGTRLSIL.

The V and J genes are TRBV3-1 (or the pseudogene TRBV3-2) and TRBJ2-7; D is possibly TRBD2 (6 bases). V was pared by 4 bases and J by 1 base, with 14 bases between. CDR1 LGHDT and CDR2 YNNKEL come from the germline V gene (reference sequence). CDR3 size: 15 residues. CDR3 sequence (DNA): TGTGCCAGCAGCCCCCCGCGGGACTGGTCCTACGAGCAGTACTTC. Translation: CASSPPRDWSYEQYF.

This clone appeared once. V usage is TRBV19 and J usage is TRBJ1-5; D gene ambiguous. V gave up 7 bases and J gave up 0 bases, with 13 bases separating them. Germline loops: CDR1 LNHDA, CDR2 SQIVND (reference sequence). The CDR3 sequence is 15 residues long. As DNA, the CDR3 is TGTGCCAGTAAAGCGACGGCTTATAGCAATCAGCCCCAGCATTTT. As protein: CASKATAYSNQPQHF. Combining the CDR3 with reference TRBV19 and TRBJ1-5 gives the whole variable domain DGGITQSPKYLFRKEGQNVTLSCEQNLNHDAMYWYRQDPGQGLRLIYYSQIVNDFQKGDIAEGYSVSREKKESFPLTVTSAQKNPTAFYLCASKATAYSNQPQHFGDGTRLSIL.

The genes are TRBV19 and TRBJ1-5, with 8 bases matching TRBD1. Germline-derived CDR1 and CDR2 are LNHDA and SQIVND (reference sequence). The CDR3 has 14 residues. V gave up 7 bases and J gave up 5 bases; unmatched junction bases: 7. The CDR3 nucleotides read TGTGCCAGTACCAGGGACAGGTTCTATCAGCCCCAGCATTTT. The encoded protein is CASTRDRFYQPQHF.

V usage is TRBV30 and J usage is TRBJ2-2; 9 bases line up with TRBD1. The CDR3 runs 15 residues. Looked up from germline, CDR1 is GTSNPN and CDR2 is SVGIG (reference sequence). Trimming cost V 4 bases and J 3 bases; bases outside gene matches: 6. The CDR3 DNA follows: TGTGCCTGGACCCGGGACAGGGTTGACACCGGGGAGCTGTTTTTT. It specifies CAWTRDRVDTGELFF.

The V call is TRBV15, the J call TRBJ1-3; no reliable D call. Trimming removed 0 bases from V and 7 bases from J, with 4 bases in between. This CDR3 contains 12 residues. The germline V gene encodes CDR1 LNHNV and CDR2 YYDKDF (reference sequence). The chain's CDR3 is CATSRDRNTIYF. The DNA of the CDR3 is TGTGCCACCAGCAGAGATCGGAACACCATATATTTT.

The chain uses TRBV18 and TRBJ2-5, with TRBD1 matching over 9 bases. V dropped 4 bases and J dropped 2; count of bases not matched to a gene: 5. The CDR3 has 15 residues. CDR1 and CDR2 (germline): KGHSH, LQKENI. CDR3 bases: TGTGCCAGCTCACAACAGGGGGCAAGGCAAGAGACCCAGTACTTC. Protein sequence: CASSQQGARQETQYF.

The sample holds one count of this clone. The CDR3 DNA sequence: TGTGCCAGCAGCGTATATCCCGGTGAAAAACTGTTTTTT. Translation gives CASSVYPGEKLFF. J is TRBJ1-4 and V is TRBV9; no definite D call. CDR3 length equals 13 residues. The germline CDR1 and CDR2 sequences are SGDLS and YYNGEE. V was trimmed by 1 base and J by 7 bases, leaving 8 bases between them.

The V gene is TRBV6-5, the J gene TRBJ2-2, with D perhaps TRBD1 (6 bases). This CDR3 has 15 residues. Between the trimmed V and J ends, which lost 3 bases and 3 bases, there was a span of 11 bases. Per germline, CDR1 MNHEY and CDR2 SVGAGI. The CDR3 sequence: CASSYRGFDTGELFF. CDR3 bases: TGTGCCAGCAGTTATAGGGGGTTCGACACCGGGGAGCTGTTTTTT.